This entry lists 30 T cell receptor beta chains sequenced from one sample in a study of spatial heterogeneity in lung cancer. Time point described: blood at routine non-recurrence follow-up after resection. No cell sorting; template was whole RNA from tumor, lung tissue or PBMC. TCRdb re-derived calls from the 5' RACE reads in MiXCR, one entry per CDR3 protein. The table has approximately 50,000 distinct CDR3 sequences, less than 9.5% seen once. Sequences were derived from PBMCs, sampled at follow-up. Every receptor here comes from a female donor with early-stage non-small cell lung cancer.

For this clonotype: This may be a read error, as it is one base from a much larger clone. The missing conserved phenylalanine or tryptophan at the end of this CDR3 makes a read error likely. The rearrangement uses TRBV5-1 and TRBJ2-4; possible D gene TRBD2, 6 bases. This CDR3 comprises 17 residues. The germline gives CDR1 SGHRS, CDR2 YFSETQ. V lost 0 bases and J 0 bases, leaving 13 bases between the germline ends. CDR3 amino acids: CASSLEGGPLAKNIQYL. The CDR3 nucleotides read TGCGCCAGCAGCTTGGAGGGAGGCCCATTAGCCAAAAACATTCAGTACTTA.

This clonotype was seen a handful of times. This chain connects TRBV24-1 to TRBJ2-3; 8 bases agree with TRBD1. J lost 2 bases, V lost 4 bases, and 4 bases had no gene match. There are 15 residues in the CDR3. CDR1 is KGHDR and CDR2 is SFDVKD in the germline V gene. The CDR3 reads CATSEGQGFTDTQYF. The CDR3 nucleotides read TGTGCCACCAGTGAAGGACAGGGATTCACAGATACGCAGTATTTT.

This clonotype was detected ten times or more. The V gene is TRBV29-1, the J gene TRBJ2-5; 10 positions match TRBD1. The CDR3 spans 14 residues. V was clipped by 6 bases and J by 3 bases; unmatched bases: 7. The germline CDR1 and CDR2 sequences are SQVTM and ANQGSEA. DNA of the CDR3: TGCAGCGTGCGAGGACAGGGGGGCAAAGAGACCCAGTACTTC. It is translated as CSVRGQGGKETQYF. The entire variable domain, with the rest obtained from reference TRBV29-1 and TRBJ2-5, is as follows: SAVISQKPSRDICQRGTSLTIQCQVDSQVTMMFWYRQQPGQSLTLIATANQGSEATYESGFVIDKFPISRPNLTFSTLTVSNMSPEDSSIYLCSVRGQGGKETQYFGPGTRLLVL.

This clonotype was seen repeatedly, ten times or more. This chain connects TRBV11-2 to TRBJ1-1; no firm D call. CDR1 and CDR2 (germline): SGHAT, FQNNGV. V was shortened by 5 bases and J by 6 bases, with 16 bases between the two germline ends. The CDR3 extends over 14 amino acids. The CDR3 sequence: CASSAAGTRPEAFF. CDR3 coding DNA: TGTGCCAGCAGCGCGGCGGGCACAAGGCCTGAAGCTTTCTTT.

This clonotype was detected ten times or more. The chain's CDR3 is CASSPGQGGNEQFF. The DNA of the CDR3 is TGTGCCAGCAGCCCGGGACAGGGGGGCAATGAGCAGTTCTTC. The chain carries TRBV5-5 and TRBJ2-1, with 11 bases matching TRBD1. V lost 4 bases to trimming and J lost 6 bases; unmatched junction nucleotides: 3. The CDR3 has 14 residues. Germline values: CDR1 SGHKS, CDR2 YYEKEE (reference sequence).

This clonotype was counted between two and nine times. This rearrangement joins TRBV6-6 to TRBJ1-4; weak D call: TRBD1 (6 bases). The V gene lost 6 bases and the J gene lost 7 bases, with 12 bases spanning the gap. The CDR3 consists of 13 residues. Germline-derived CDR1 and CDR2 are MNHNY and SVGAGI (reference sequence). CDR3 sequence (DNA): TGTGCCAGCAGGCAGGGGACGGGTGAAAAACTGTTTTTT. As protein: CASRQGTGEKLFF.

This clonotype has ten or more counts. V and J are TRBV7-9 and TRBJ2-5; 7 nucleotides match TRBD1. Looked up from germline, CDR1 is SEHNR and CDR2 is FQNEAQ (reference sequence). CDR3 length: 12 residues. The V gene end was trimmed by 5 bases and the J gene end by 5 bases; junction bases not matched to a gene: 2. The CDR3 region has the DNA TGTGCCAGCAGCGTACAGGGGGAGACCCAGTACTTC. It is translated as CASSVQGETQYF.

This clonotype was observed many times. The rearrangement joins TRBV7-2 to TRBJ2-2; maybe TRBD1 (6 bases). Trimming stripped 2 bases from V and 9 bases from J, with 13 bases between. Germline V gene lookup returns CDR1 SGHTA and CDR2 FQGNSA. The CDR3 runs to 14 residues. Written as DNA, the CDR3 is TGTGCCAGCAGCTTAAGGACAGTTTCTCGGGAGCTGTTTTTT. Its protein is CASSLRTVSRELFF. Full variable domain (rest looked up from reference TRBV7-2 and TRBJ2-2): GAGVSQSPSNKVTEKGKDVELRCDPISGHTALYWYRQSLGQGLEFLIYFQGNSAPDKSGLPSDRFSAERTGGSVSTLTIQRTQQEDSAVYLCASSLRTVSRELFFGEGSRLTVL.

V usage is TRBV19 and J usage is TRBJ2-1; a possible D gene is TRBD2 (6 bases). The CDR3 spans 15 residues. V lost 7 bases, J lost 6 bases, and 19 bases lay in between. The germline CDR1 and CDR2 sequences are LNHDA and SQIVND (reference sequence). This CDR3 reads CASMGGTHDFNEQFF. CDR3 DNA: TGTGCCAGTATGGGAGGAACCCATGACTTCAATGAGCAGTTCTTC.

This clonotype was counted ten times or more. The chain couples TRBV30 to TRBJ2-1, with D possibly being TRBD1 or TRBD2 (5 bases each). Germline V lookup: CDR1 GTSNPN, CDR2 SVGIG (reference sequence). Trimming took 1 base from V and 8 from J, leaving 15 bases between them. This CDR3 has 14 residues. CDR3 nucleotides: TGTGCCTGGAGTGCCGGGACGGCCCGGGATGAGCAGTTCTTC. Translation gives CAWSAGTARDEQFF.

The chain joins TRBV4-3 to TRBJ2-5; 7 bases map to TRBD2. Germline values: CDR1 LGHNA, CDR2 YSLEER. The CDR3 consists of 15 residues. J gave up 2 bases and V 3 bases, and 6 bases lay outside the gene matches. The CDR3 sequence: CASSHDWGGQETQYF. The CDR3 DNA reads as TGCGCCAGCAGCCATGATTGGGGGGGACAAGAGACCCAGTACTTC.

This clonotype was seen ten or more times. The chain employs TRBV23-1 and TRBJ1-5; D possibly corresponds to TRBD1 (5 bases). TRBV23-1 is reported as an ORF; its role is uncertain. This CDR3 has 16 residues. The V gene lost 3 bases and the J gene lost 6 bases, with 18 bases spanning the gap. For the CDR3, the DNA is TGCGCCAGCAGTCATGGGCAGGGTCGGAAAGGTCAGCCCCAGCATTTT. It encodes CASSHGQGRKGQPQHF.

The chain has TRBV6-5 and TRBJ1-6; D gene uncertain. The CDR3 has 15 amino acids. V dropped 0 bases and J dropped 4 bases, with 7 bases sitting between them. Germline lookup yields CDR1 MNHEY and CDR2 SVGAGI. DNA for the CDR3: TGTGCCAGCAGTTACTCGGAGCCTTATAATTCACCCCTCCACTTT. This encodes CASSYSEPYNSPLHF.

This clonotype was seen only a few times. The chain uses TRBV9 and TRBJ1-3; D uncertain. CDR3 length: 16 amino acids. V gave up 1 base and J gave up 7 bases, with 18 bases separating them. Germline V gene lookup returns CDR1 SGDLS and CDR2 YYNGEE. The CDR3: CASSVLGPSGRNTIYF. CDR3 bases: TGTGCCAGCAGCGTACTGGGTCCCTCCGGTAGGAACACCATATATTTT.

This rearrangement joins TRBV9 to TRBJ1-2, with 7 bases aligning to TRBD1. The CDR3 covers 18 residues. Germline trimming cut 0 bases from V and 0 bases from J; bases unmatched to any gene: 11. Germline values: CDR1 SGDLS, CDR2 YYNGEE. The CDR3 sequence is CASSVDPLTGRANYGYTF. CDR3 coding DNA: TGTGCCAGCAGCGTAGACCCCCTGACAGGGAGAGCTAACTATGGCTACACCTTC.

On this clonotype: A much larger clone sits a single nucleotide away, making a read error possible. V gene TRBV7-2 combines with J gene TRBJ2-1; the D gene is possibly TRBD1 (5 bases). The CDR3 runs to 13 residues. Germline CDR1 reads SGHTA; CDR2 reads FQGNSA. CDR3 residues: CASNLGEYNEQFF. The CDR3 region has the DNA TGTGCCAGCAACTTAGGGGAATACAATGAGCAGTTCTTC. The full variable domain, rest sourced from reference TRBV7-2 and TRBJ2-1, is GAGVSQSPSNKVTEKGKDVELRCDPISGHTALYWYRQSLGQGLEFLIYFQGNSAPDKSGLPSDRFSAERTGGSVSTLTIQRTQQEDSAVYLCASNLGEYNEQFFGPGTRLTVL.

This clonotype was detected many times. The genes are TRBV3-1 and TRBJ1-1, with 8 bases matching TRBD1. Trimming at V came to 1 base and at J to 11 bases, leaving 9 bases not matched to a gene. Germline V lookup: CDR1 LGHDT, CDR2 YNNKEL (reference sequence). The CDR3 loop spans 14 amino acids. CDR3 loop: CASSQVPGGQAAFF. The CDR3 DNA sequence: TGTGCCAGCAGCCAAGTGCCAGGGGGACAGGCGGCTTTCTTT. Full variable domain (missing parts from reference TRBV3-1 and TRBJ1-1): DTAVSQTPKYLVTQMGNDKSIKCEQNLGHDTMYWYKQDSKKFLKIMFSYNNKELIINETVPNRFSPKSPDKAHLNLHINSLELGDSAVYFCASSQVPGGQAAFFGQGTRLTVV.

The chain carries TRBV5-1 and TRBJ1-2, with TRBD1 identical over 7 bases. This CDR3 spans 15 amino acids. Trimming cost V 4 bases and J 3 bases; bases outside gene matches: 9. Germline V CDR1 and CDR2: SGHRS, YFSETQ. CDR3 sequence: CASSTGQANDYGYTF. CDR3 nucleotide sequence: TGCGCCAGCAGCACCGGACAGGCTAATGACTATGGCTACACCTTC.

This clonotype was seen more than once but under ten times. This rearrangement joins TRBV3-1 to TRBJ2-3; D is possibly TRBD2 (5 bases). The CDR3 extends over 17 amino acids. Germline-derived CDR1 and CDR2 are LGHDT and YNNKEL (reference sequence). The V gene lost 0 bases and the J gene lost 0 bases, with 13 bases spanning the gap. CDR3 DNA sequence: TGTGCCAGCAGCCAAGACTGGAGCGGCCCAAGCACAGATACGCAGTATTTT. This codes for CASSQDWSGPSTDTQYF.

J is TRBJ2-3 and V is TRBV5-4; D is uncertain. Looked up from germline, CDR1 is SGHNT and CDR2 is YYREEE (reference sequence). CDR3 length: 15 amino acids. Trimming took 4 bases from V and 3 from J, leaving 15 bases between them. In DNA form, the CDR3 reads TGTGCCAGCAGCATGACTTCTGGGAAGACAGATACGCAGTATTTT. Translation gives CASSMTSGKTDTQYF.

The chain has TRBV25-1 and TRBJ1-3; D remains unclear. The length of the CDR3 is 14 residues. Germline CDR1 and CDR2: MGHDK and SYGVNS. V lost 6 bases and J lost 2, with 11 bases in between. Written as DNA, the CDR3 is TGTGCCAGCAGCCTACTTGGTCCTGGAAACACCATATATTTT. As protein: CASSLLGPGNTIYF. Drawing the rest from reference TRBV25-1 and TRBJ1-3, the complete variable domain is EADIYQTPRYLVIGTGKKITLECSQTMGHDKMYWYQQDPGMELHLIHYSYGVNSTEKGDLSSESTVSRIRTEHFPLTLESARPSHTSQYLCASSLLGPGNTIYFGEGSWLTVV.

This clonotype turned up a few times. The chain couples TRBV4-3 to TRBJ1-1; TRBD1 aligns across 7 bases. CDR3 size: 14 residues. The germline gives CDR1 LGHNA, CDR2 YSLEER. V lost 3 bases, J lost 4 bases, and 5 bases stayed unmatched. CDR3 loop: CASSQTGSGTEAFF. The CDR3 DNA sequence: TGCGCCAGCAGCCAGACAGGGAGCGGCACTGAAGCTTTCTTT.

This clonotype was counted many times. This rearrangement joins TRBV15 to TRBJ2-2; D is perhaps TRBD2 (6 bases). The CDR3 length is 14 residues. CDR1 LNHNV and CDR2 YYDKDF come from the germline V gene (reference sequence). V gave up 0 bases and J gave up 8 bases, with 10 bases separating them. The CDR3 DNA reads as TGTGCCACCAGCAGAGATCGGGGGAGTGGGGAGCTGTTTTTT. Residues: CATSRDRGSGELFF.

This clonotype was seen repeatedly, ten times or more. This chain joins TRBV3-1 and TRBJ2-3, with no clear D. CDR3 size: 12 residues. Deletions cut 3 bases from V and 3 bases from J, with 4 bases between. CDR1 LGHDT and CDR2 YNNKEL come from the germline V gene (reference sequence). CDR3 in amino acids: CASSHLTDTQYF. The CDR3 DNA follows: TGTGCCAGCAGCCACTTGACAGATACGCAGTATTTT.

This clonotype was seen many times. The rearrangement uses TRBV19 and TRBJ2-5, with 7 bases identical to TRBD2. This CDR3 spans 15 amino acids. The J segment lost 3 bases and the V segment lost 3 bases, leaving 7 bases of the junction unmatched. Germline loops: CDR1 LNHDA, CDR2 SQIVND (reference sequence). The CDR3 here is CASSIFFGGKETQYF. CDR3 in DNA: TGTGCCAGTAGTATTTTTTTCGGGGGGAAAGAGACCCAGTACTTC.

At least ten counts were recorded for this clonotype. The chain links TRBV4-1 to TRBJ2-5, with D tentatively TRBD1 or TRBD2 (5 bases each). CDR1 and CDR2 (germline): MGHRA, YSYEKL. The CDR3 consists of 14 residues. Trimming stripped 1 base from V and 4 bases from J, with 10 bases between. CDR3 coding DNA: TGCGCCAGCAGCCAAGTACGGGGCGGAGAGACCCAGTACTTC. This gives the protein CASSQVRGGETQYF.

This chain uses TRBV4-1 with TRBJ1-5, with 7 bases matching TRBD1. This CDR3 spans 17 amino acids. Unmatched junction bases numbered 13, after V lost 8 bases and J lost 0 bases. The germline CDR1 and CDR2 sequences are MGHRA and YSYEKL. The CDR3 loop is CASATRDSLYSNQPQHF. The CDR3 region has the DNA TGCGCCAGCGCCACCCGGGACAGCCTATATAGCAATCAGCCCCAGCATTTT.

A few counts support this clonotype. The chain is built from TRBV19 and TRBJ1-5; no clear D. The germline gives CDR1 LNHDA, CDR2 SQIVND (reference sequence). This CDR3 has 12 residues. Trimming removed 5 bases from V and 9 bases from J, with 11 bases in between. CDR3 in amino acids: CASSLSVGPQHF. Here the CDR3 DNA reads TGTGCCAGTAGTCTCTCTGTTGGGCCCCAGCATTTT.

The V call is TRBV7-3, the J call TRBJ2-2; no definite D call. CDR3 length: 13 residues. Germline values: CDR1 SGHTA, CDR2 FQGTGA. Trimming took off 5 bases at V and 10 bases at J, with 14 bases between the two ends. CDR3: CASSLYTGSELFF. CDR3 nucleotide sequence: TGTGCCAGCAGCCTTTATACTGGATCGGAGCTGTTTTTT.

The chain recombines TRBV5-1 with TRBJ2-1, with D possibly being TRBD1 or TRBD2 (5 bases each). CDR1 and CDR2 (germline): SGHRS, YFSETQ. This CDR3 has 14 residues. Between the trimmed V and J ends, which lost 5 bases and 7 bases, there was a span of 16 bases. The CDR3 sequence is CASSLRGRENEQFF. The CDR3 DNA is TGCGCCAGCAGTTTAAGGGGACGAGAGAATGAGCAGTTCTTC.